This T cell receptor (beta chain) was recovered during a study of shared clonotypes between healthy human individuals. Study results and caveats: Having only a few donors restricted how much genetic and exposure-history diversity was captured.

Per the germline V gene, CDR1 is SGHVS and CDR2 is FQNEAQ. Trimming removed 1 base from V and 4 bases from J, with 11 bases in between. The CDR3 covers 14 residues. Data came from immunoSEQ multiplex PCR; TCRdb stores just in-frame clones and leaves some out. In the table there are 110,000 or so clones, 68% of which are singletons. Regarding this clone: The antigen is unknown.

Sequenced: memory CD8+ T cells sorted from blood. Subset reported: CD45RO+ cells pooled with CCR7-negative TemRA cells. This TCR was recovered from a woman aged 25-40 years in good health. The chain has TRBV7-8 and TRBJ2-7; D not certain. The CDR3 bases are TGTGCCAGCAGCTTAGATATCAAAGGGTACGAGCAGTACTTC. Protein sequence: CASSLDIKGYEQYF.